The 2 T cell receptor beta chains below all came from one sample that was sequenced in a study of OX40 agonist ivuxolimab in advanced cancers. Repertoires were generated with immunoSEQ multiplex PCR, while TCRdb's copy carries only in-frame clones and drops some. Among approximately 46,000 clones listed, nearly 80% were seen once. Sequenced material: CD4+ or CD8+ T cells sorted from blood, taken in a trial of the OX40 agonist ivuxolimab. The receptors stem from an adult with an advanced solid tumor such as melanoma, head and neck, liver or kidney cancer.

V usage is TRBV6-1 and J usage is TRBJ2-2; D unclear. The CDR3 is 14 amino acids. V gave up 5 bases and J gave up 0 bases, with 7 bases separating them. Germline CDR1 is MNHNS and CDR2 is SASEGT. The CDR3 DNA reads as TGTGCCAGCAGTACCAGCCCGAACACCGGGGAGCTGTTTTTT. Its protein product is CASSTSPNTGELFF.

The gene calls are TRBV19 and TRBJ2-2, with 7 bases aligning to TRBD2. This CDR3 contains 20 residues. Losses at the gene ends were 5 bases for V and 5 bases for J; bases not matched to a gene: 23. Germline CDR1 reads LNHDA; CDR2 reads SQIVND (reference sequence). CDR3 in amino acids: CASSHPILGLVDGGTGELFF. CDR3 DNA: TGTGCCAGTAGTCACCCAATACTAGGACTAGTGGACGGGGGAACCGGGGAGCTGTTTTTT.